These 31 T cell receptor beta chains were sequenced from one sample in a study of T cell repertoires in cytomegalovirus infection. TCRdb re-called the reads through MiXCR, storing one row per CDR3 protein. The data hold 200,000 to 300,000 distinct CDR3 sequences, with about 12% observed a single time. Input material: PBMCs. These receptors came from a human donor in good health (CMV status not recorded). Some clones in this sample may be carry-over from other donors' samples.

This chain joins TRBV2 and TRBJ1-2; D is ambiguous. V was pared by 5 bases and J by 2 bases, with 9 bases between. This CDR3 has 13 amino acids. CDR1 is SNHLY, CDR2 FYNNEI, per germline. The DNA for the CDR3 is TGTGCCAGCAGTACAAGGGCCAACTATGGCTACACCTTC. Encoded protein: CASSTRANYGYTF.

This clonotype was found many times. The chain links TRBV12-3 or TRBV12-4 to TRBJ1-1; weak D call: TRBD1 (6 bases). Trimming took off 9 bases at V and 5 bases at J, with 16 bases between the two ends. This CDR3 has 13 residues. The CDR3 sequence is CASIQGPQTEAFF. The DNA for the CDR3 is TGTGCCAGTATACAGGGTCCACAGACTGAAGCTTTCTTT.

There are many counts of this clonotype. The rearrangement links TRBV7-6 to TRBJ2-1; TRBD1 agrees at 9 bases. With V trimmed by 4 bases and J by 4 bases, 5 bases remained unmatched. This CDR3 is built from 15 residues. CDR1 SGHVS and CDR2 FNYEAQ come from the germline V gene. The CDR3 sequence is CASSYDRGTYNEQFF. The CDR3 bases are TGTGCCAGCAGCTACGACAGGGGGACATACAATGAGCAGTTCTTC.

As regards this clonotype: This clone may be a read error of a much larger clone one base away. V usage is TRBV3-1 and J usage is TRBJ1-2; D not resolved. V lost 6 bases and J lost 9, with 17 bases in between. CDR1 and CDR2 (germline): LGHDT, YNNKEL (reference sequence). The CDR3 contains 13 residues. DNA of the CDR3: TGTGCCAGCAGAGATGAACAGTCTATTTGCTACACCTTC. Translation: CASRDEQSICYTF.

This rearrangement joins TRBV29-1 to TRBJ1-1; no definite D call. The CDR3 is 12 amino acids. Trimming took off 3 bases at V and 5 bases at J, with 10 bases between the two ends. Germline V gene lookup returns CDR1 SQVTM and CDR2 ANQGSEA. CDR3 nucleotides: TGCAGCGTTGACCCCACGGGGACTGAAGCTTTCTTT. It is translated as CSVDPTGTEAFF.

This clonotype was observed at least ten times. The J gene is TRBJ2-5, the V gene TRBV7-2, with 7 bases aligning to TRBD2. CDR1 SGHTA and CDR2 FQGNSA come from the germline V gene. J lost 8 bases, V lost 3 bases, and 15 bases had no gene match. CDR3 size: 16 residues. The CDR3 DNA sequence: TGTGCCAGCAGCTTCACCGGCGGGGGTACGCGGAGAACCCAGTACTTC. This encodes CASSFTGGGTRRTQYF. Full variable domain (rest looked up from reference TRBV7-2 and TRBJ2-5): GAGVSQSPSNKVTEKGKDVELRCDPISGHTALYWYRQSLGQGLEFLIYFQGNSAPDKSGLPSDRFSAERTGGSVSTLTIQRTQQEDSAVYLCASSFTGGGTRRTQYFGPGTRLLVL.

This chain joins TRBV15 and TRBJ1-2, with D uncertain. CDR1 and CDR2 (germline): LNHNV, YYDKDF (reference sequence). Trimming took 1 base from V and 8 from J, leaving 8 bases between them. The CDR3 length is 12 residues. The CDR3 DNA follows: TGTGCCACCAGCAGAGCCAGGTGGGGCTACACCTTC. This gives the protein CATSRARWGYTF.

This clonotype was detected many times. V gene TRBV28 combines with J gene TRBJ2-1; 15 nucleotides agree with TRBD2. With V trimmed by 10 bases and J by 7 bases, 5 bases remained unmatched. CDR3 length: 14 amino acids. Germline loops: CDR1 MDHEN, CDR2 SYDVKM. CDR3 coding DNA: TGTGCCACCGCCGGGACTAGCGGGAGGAATGAGCAGTTCTTC. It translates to CATAGTSGRNEQFF.

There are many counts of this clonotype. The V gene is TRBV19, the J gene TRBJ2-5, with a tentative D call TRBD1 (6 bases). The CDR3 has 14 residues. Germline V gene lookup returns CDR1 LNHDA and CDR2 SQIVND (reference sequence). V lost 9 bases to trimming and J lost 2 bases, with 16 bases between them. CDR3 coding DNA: TGTGCCAGCTCGTGGGGGACAAATCAAGAGACCCAGTACTTC. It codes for CASSWGTNQETQYF.

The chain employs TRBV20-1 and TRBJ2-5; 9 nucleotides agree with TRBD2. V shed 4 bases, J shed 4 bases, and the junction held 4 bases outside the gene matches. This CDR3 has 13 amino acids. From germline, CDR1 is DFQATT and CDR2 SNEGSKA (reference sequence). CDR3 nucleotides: TGCAGTGCTAATAGCGGGGGAGGAGAGACCCAGTACTTC. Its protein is CSANSGGGETQYF.

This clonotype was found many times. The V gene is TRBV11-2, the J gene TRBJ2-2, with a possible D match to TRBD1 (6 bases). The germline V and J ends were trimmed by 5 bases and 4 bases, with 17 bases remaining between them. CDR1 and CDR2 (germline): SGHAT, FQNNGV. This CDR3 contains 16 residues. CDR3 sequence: CASSLTGLKGTGELFF. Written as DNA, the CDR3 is TGTGCCAGCAGCCTAACAGGGCTAAAGGGCACCGGGGAGCTGTTTTTT.

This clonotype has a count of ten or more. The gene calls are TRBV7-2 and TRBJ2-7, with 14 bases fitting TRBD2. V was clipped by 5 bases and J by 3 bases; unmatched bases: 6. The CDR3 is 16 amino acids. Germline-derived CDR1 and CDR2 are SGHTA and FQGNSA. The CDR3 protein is CASSAGTSGSGYEQYF. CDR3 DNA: TGTGCCAGCAGCGCCGGGACTAGCGGGAGTGGCTACGAGCAGTACTTC.

The chain's CDR3 is CASSSGEGAEAFF. In nucleotides, the CDR3 is TGTGCCAGCAGTTCAGGGGAGGGGGCTGAAGCTTTCTTT. The chain is built from TRBV7-7 and TRBJ1-1; D may be TRBD1 (6 bases). Germline V gene data show CDR1 as SSHAT and CDR2 as FNYEAQ (reference sequence). This CDR3 region has 13 residues. Trimming shortened V by 6 bases and J by 6 bases, and 14 bases separated the two germline ends. The whole variable domain, filled in from reference TRBV7-7 and TRBJ1-1, reads GAGVSQSPRYKVTKRGQDVTLRCDPISSHATLYWYQQALGQGPEFLTYFNYEAQPDKSGLPSDRFSAERPEGSISTLTIQRTEQRDSAMYRCASSSGEGAEAFFGQGTRLTVV.

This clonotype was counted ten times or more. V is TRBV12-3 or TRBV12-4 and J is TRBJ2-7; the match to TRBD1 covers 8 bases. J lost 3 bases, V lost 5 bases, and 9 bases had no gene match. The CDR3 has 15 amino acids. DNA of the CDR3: TGTGCCAGCAGTCCATCCCGGACAGGGAGCTACGAGCAGTACTTC. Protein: CASSPSRTGSYEQYF.

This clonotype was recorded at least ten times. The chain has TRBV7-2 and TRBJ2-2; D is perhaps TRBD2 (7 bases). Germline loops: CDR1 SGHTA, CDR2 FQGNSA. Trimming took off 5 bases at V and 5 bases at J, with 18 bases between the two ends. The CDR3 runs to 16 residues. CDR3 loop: CASSRSGGAPTGELFF. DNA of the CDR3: TGTGCCAGCAGCCGTTCTGGGGGGGCGCCTACCGGGGAGCTGTTTTTT.

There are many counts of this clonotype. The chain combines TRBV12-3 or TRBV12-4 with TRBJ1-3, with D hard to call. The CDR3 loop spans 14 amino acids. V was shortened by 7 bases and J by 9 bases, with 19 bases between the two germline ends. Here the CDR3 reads CASTPPPGVGTIYF. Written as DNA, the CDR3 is TGTGCCAGCACCCCCCCGCCCGGGGTCGGCACCATATATTTT.

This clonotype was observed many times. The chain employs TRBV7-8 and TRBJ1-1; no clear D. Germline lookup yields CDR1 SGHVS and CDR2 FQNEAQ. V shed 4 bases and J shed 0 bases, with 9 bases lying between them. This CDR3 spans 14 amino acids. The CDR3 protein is CASSSLIVNTEAFF. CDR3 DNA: TGTGCCAGCAGCTCCCTTATAGTGAACACTGAAGCTTTCTTT. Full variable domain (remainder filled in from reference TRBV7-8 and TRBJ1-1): GAGVSQSPRYKVAKRGQDVALRCDPISGHVSLFWYQQALGQGPEFLTYFQNEAQLDKSGLPSDRFFAERPEGSVSTLKIQRTQQEDSAVYLCASSSLIVNTEAFFGQGTRLTVV.

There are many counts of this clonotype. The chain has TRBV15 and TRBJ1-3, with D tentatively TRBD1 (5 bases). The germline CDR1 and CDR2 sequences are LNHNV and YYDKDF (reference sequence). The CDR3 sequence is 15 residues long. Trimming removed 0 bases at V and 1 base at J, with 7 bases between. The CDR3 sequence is CATSRDQGSGNTIYF. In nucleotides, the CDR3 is TGTGCCACCAGCAGAGATCAGGGTTCTGGAAACACCATATATTTT.

CDR3 sequence (DNA): TGCGCCAGCAGCCAGACAGGGGGCCAGCCCCAGCATTTT. Protein sequence: CASSQTGGQPQHF. The V call is TRBV5-1, the J call TRBJ1-5; 10 nucleotides line up with TRBD1. The CDR3 contains 13 residues. After removal of 4 bases from V and 7 bases from J, the junction contained 2 bases not matched to a gene. Germline V lookup: CDR1 SGHRS, CDR2 YFSETQ.

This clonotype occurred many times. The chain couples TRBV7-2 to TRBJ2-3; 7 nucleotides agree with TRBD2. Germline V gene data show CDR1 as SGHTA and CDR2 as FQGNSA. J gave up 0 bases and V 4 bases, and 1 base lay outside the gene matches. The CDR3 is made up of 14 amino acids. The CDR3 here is CASSWRGSTDTQYF. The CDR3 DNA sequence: TGTGCCAGCAGCTGGCGGGGGAGCACAGATACGCAGTATTTT.

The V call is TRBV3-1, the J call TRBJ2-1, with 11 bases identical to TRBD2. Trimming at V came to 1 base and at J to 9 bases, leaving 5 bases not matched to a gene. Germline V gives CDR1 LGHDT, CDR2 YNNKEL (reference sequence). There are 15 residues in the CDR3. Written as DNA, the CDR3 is TGTGCCAGCAGCCAAGTAGCGGGGGGGCTTACTGAGCAGTTCTTC. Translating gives CASSQVAGGLTEQFF.

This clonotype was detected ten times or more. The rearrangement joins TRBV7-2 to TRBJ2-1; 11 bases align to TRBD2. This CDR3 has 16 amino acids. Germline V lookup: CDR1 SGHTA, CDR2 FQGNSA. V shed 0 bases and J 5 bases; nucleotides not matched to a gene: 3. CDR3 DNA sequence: TGTGCCAGCAGCTTAGCTTTAGCGGGAGGGCACAATGAGCAGTTCTTC. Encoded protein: CASSLALAGGHNEQFF. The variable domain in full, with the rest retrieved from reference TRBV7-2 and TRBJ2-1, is GAGVSQSPSNKVTEKGKDVELRCDPISGHTALYWYRQSLGQGLEFLIYFQGNSAPDKSGLPSDRFSAERTGGSVSTLTIQRTQQEDSAVYLCASSLALAGGHNEQFFGPGTRLTVL.

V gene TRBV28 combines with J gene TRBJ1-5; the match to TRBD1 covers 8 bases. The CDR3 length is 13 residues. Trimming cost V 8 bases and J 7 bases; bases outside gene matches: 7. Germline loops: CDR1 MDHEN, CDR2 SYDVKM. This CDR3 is CASRYRGEQPQHF. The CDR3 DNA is TGTGCCAGCCGATACAGGGGGGAACAGCCCCAGCATTTT. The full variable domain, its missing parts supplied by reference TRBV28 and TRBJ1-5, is DVKVTQSSRYLVKRTGEKVFLECVQDMDHENMFWYRQDPGLGLRLIYFSYDVKMKEKGDIPEGYSVSREKKERFSLILESASTNQTSMYLCASRYRGEQPQHFGDGTRLSIL.

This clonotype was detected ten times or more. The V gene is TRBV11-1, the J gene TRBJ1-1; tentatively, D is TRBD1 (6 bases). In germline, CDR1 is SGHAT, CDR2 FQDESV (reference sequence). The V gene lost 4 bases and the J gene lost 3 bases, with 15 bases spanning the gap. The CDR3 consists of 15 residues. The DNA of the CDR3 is TGTGCCAGCAGCTCTACCAGGGGCGCGGACACTGAAGCTTTCTTT. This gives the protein CASSSTRGADTEAFF.

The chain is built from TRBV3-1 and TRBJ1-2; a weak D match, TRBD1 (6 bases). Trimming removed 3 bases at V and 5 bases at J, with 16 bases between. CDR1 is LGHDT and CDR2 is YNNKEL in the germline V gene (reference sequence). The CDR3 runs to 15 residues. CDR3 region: CASSQPGAGPYGYTF. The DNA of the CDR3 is TGTGCCAGCAGCCAGCCAGGGGCAGGGCCTTATGGCTACACCTTC.

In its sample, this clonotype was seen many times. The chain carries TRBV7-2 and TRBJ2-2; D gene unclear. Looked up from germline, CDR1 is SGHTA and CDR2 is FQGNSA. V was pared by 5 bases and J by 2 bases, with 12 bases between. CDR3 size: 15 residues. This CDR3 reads CASSLSGFNTGELFF. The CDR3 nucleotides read TGTGCCAGCAGCCTCTCCGGCTTCAACACCGGGGAGCTGTTTTTT.

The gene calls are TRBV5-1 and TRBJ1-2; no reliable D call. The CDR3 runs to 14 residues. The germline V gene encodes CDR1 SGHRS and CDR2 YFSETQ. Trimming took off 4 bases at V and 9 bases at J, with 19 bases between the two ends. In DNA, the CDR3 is TGCGCCAGCAGCCATGAGATGGCCTCAGGCAGCTACACCTTC. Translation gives CASSHEMASGSYTF. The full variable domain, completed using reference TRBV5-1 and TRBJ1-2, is KAGVTQTPRYLIKTRGQQVTLSCSPISGHRSVSWYQQTPGQGLQFLFEYFSETQRNKGNFPGRFSGRQFSNSRSEMNVSTLELGDSALYLCASSHEMASGSYTFGSGTRLTVV.

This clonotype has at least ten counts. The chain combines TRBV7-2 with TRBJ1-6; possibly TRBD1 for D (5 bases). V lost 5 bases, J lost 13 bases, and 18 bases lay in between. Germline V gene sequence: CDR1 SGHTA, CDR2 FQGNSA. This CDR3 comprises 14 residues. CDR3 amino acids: CASSGGLGRSPLHF. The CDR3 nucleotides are TGTGCCAGCAGCGGGGGTCTGGGACGATCCCCCCTCCACTTT.

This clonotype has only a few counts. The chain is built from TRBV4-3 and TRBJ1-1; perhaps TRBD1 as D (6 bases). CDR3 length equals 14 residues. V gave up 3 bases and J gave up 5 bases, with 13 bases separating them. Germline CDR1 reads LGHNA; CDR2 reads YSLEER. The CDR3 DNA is TGCGCCAGCAGCCAGCCGGGGGCGCGGACTGAAGCTTTCTTT. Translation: CASSQPGARTEAFF.

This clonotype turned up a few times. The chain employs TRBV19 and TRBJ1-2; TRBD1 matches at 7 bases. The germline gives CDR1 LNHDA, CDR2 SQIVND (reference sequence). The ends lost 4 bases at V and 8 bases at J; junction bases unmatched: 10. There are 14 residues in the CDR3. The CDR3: CASSTTGTVGGYTF. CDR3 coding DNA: TGTGCCAGTAGTACCACCGGGACAGTGGGAGGCTACACCTTC.

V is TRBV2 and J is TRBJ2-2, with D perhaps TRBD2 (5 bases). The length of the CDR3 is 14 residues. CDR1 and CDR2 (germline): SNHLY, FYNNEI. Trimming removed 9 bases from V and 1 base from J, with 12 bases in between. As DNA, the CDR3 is TGTGCCAGAGGACTCTCCGGGAACACCGGGGAGCTGTTTTTT. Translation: CARGLSGNTGELFF.